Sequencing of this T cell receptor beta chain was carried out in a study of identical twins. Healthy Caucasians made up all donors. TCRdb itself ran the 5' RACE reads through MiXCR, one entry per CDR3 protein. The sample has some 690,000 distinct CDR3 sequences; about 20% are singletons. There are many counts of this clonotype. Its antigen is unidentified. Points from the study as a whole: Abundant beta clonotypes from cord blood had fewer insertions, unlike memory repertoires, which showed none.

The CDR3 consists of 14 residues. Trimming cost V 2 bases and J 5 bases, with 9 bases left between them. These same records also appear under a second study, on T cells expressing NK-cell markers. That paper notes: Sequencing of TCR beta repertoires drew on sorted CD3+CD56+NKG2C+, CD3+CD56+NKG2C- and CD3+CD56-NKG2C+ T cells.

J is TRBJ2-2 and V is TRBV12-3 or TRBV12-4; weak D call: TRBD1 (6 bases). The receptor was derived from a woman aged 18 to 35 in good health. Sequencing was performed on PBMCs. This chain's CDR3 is CASSLIQGTGELFF. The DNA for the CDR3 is TGTGCCAGCAGTTTAATACAGGGAACCGGGGAGCTGTTTTTT.